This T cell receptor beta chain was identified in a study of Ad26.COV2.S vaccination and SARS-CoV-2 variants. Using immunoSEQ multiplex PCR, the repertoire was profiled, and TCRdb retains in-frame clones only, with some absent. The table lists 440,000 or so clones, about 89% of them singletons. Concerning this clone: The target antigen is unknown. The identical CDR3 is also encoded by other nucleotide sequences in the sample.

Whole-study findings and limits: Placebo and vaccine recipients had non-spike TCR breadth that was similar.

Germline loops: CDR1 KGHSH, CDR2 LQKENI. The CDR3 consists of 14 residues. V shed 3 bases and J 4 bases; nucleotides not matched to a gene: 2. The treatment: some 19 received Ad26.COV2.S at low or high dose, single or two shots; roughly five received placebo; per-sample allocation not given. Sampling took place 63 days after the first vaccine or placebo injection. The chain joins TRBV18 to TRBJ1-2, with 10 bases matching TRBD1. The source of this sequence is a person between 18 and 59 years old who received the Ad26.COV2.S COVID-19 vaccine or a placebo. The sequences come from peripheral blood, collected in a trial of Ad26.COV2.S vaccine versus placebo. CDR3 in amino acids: CASSPGDRGYGYTF. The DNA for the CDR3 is TGTGCCAGCTCACCTGGGGACAGGGGCTATGGCTACACCTTC.